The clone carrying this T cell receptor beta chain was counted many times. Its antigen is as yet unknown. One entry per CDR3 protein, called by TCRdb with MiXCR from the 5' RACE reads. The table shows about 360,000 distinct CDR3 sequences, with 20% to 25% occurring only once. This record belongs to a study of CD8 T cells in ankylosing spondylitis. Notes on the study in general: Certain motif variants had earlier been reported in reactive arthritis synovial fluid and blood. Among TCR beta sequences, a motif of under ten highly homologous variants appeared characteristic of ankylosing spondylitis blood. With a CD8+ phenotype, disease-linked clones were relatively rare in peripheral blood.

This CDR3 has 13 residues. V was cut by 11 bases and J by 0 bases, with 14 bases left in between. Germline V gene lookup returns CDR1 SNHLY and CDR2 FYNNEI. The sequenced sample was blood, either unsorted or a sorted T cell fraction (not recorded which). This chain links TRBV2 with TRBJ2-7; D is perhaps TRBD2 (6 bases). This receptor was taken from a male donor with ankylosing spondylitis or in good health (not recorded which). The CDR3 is CAGTVADSYEQYF. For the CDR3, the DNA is TGTGCCGGTACGGTAGCGGACTCCTACGAGCAGTACTTC.